Sequencing of this T cell receptor beta chain was carried out in a study of OX40 agonist ivuxolimab in advanced cancers. Study-level information: Ivuxolimab, which patients received intravenously every 2 weeks, was dosed at 0.01 to 10 mg/kg. Three patients had partial responses: one hepatocellular carcinoma, two cutaneous melanoma.

V lost 4 bases to trimming and J lost 7 bases; unmatched junction nucleotides: 3. The length of the CDR3 is 13 residues. Germline loops: CDR1 LGHNA, CDR2 YNFKEQ. With respect to this clone: The target antigen is unknown.

Generated by immunoSEQ multiplex PCR, the TCRdb table keeps only in-frame clones and is missing some. Counted here are 92,000 or so clones, about four fifths occurring once; the ten biggest clones make up about 6%. General study findings and limits: Also present in some nonresponders was a low level of normalized T-cell clonal expansion. At doses 0.1 to 3.0 mg/kg, CD4+ and CD8+ clones expanded.

The starting material was CD4+ or CD8+ T cells sorted from blood, obtained in a trial of the OX40 agonist ivuxolimab. V is TRBV4-2 and J is TRBJ1-2; 10 bases line up with TRBD1. The TCR comes from an adult with an advanced solid tumor such as melanoma, head and neck, liver or kidney cancer. The chain's CDR3 is CASSPGTGAGYTF. The CDR3 DNA sequence: TGTGCCAGCAGCCCCGGGACAGGGGCTGGCTACACCTTC.